These 17 T cell receptor beta chains were sequenced from one sample in a study of cytomegalovirus exposure and HLA in healthy donors. PCR used 60 Vbeta primers and 13 Jbeta primers. The assay was immunoSEQ multiplex PCR, and TCRdb's table has in-frame clones only and misses some. The profile shows 150,000 to 200,000 clones, roughly 77% of them singletons. Sample: PBMCs. Every receptor here comes from a woman between 40 and 50 years old in good health and CMV-seropositive.

The V and J genes are TRBV11-2 and TRBJ2-7; D may be TRBD2 (6 bases). Germline V gene lookup returns CDR1 SGHAT and CDR2 FQNNGV. CDR3 size: 15 residues. The V and J ends lost 8 bases and 2 bases respectively, with 19 bases between them. The CDR3: CASSVDGTGAYEQYF. As DNA, the CDR3 is TGTGCCAGCTCAGTCGACGGAACGGGGGCCTACGAGCAGTACTTC. Full variable domain (missing parts from reference TRBV11-2 and TRBJ2-7): EAGVAQSPRYKIIEKRQSVAFWCNPISGHATLYWYQQILGQGPKLLIQFQNNGVVDDSQLPKDRFSAERLKGVDSTLKIQPAKLEDSAVYLCASSVDGTGAYEQYFGPGTRLTVT.

V and J are TRBV30 and TRBJ1-2; the D gene is possibly TRBD1 (5 bases). Germline V CDR1 and CDR2: GTSNPN, SVGIG (reference sequence). The CDR3 is 14 residues long. The V end was cut by 4 bases, the J end by 2 bases, with 14 bases between. The CDR3 loop is CAWKLQGGNYGYTF. DNA of the CDR3: TGTGCCTGGAAGCTGCAGGGAGGGAACTATGGCTACACCTTC.

This clone has a handful of counts. The J gene is TRBJ2-5, the V gene TRBV6-1; maybe TRBD1 (5 bases). Trimming stripped 8 bases from V and 7 bases from J, with 23 bases between. CDR3 length equals 15 residues. From germline, CDR1 is MNHNS and CDR2 SASEGT. DNA for the CDR3: TGTGCCAGCCCGTCCTCTACTACAGGCTCTGCGACCCAGTACTTC. Translated: CASPSSTTGSATQYF.

Turning to this clone: The sample carries other DNA sequences with the same CDR3. The chain has TRBV18 and TRBJ1-1; D remains ambiguous. The CDR3 is 13 amino acids. Germline-derived CDR1 and CDR2 are KGHSH and LQKENI. Between the trimmed V and J ends, which lost 3 bases and 0 bases, there was a span of 5 bases. The chain's CDR3 is CASSPTVNTEAFF. In DNA, the CDR3 is TGTGCCAGCTCACCTACTGTGAACACTGAAGCTTTCTTT.

This clone was detected only a few times. V and J are TRBV18 and TRBJ1-1; 9 nucleotides line up with TRBD1. CDR1 is KGHSH and CDR2 is LQKENI in the germline V gene. This CDR3 region has 13 residues. Trimming removed 4 bases from V and 5 bases from J; junction bases left unmatched: 2. The CDR3 bases are TGTGCCAGCTCACGGACAGGGGCGACTGAAGCTTTCTTT. Residues: CASSRTGATEAFF.

The chain links TRBV10-3 to TRBJ2-7; 10 positions match TRBD2. The junction had 8 bases not matched to a gene; V was cut back by 6 bases and J by 0 bases. The CDR3 totals 16 residues. The germline CDR1 and CDR2 sequences are ENHRY and SYGVKD. CDR3 DNA: TGTGCCATCAGCGGCGGACTAGCGGATAGCTCCTACGAGCAGTACTTC. It encodes CAISGGLADSSYEQYF.

In the case of this clone: Other nucleotide sequences from this sample produce the same CDR3. The chain couples TRBV27 to TRBJ1-2; TRBD1 aligns across 9 bases. This CDR3 has 14 amino acids. V shed 0 bases, J shed 4 bases, and the junction held 0 bases outside the gene matches. Germline CDR1 reads MNHEY; CDR2 reads SMNVEV (reference sequence). The CDR3 region is CASSLSGQGYGYTF. The DNA for the CDR3 is TGTGCCAGCAGTTTATCGGGACAGGGCTATGGCTACACCTTC.

The chain is built from TRBV10-3 and TRBJ2-3; TRBD2 agrees at 7 bases. J was trimmed by 2 bases and V by 4 bases; bases with no gene match: 9. The CDR3 length is 16 residues. CDR1 is ENHRY, CDR2 SYGVKD, per germline. The CDR3 DNA reads as TGTGCCATCAGTGTAAGGGGAGGGGCCCCCACAGATACGCAGTATTTT. It specifies CAISVRGGAPTDTQYF.

V and J are TRBV5-1 and TRBJ2-3, with 7 positions matching TRBD1. Germline CDR1 reads SGHRS; CDR2 reads YFSETQ. V shed 0 bases, J shed 2 bases, and the junction held 6 bases outside the gene matches. The CDR3 runs to 16 residues. The CDR3 bases are TGCGCCAGCAGCTTGGGACACAGGGGACCCACAGATACGCAGTATTTT. It translates to CASSLGHRGPTDTQYF.

The gene calls are TRBV5-1 and TRBJ2-1, with 8 positions matching TRBD2. Germline values: CDR1 SGHRS, CDR2 YFSETQ. Germline trimming cut 3 bases from V and 0 bases from J; bases unmatched to any gene: 5. This CDR3 has 16 amino acids. Here the CDR3 DNA reads TGCGCCAGCAGCTCTACAAGCGGGAGCTCCTACAATGAGCAGTTCTTC. Translating gives CASSSTSGSSYNEQFF.

The rearrangement links TRBV7-2 to TRBJ1-2, with D perhaps TRBD1 (5 bases). V was pared by 4 bases and J by 4 bases, with 13 bases between. CDR3 length equals 14 residues. Looked up from germline, CDR1 is SGHTA and CDR2 is FQGNSA. This CDR3 reads CASSSGGDLYGYTF. The CDR3, as DNA: TGTGCCAGCAGCTCCGGGGGGGACCTCTATGGCTACACCTTC.

This clone is a singleton in its sample. The chain couples TRBV27 to TRBJ2-1; TRBD2 aligns across 15 bases. Germline assignment: CDR1 MNHEY and CDR2 SMNVEV (reference sequence). This CDR3 has 16 residues. Germline trimming cut 5 bases from V and 3 bases from J; bases unmatched to any gene: 2. The CDR3 DNA sequence: TGTGCCAGCAGTGGACTAGCGGGAGGGTTCTACAATGAGCAGTTCTTC. Amino acids: CASSGLAGGFYNEQFF.

The chain links TRBV6-1 to TRBJ2-5; 10 positions match TRBD1. The CDR3 is 15 amino acids. Trimming at V came to 5 bases and at J to 2 bases, leaving 5 bases not matched to a gene. Germline values: CDR1 MNHNS, CDR2 SASEGT. The CDR3 region is CASSWDRGRQETQYF. CDR3 nucleotide sequence: TGTGCCAGCAGTTGGGACAGGGGACGACAAGAGACCCAGTACTTC.

This chain joins TRBV28 and TRBJ2-2; possibly TRBD2 for D (5 bases). This CDR3 contains 12 residues. V was pared by 7 bases and J by 6 bases, with 9 bases between. The germline V gene encodes CDR1 MDHEN and CDR2 SYDVKM. The CDR3: CASNRGPGELFF. The CDR3 DNA sequence: TGTGCCAGCAACCGGGGTCCCGGGGAGCTGTTTTTT.

The chain joins TRBV28 to TRBJ1-4, with TRBD1 matching over 7 bases. The trim removed 3 bases at V and 4 bases at J, leaving 2 bases unmatched. The CDR3 totals 14 residues. Looked up from germline, CDR1 is MDHEN and CDR2 is SYDVKM. The chain's CDR3 is CASSLGQINEKLFF. The CDR3 bases are TGTGCCAGCAGTTTGGGACAGATTAATGAAAAACTGTTTTTT.

This chain uses TRBV10-3 with TRBJ2-1; possible D gene TRBD2, 5 bases. Germline V gene sequence: CDR1 ENHRY, CDR2 SYGVKD. This CDR3 comprises 13 residues. The germline V and J ends were trimmed by 2 bases and 10 bases, with 12 bases remaining between them. Written as DNA, the CDR3 is TGTGCCATCAGTGAGCTAACTCGAGGGGAGCAGTTCTTC. Amino acid sequence: CAISELTRGEQFF.

This chain links TRBV10-3 with TRBJ2-1; D gene uncertain. Germline V CDR1 and CDR2: ENHRY, SYGVKD. With 3 bases removed from V and 3 bases from J, the gap between germline ends came to 12 bases. The CDR3 is 15 residues long. CDR3 residues: CAISERLGLYNEQFF. In DNA form, the CDR3 reads TGTGCCATCAGTGAACGGCTTGGGCTCTACAATGAGCAGTTCTTC.